This TCR beta chain was sequenced in a study of blood T cell repertoires in COVID-19. Study details: Some COVID-19 samples were acute and others convalescent; all came from the United States, Italy and Spain.

Under the authors' procedure: The authors estimated nucleated cell counts from reference gene primer amplification. Some clones are missing from TCRdb's copy, which holds only in-frame ones; the method was immunoSEQ multiplex PCR. That table supplies the V and J calls and clone size; D and trimming were determined from the DNA. The profile shows roughly 180,000 clones, around three quarters of them singletons. The V gene's germline CDR1 is MNHEY and CDR2 SVGAGI. V lost 8 bases and J 6 bases, leaving 15 bases between the germline ends. The CDR3 contains 13 residues. This sequence originates from a man aged 55 to 70 with active or convalescent COVID-19. The chain is built from TRBV6-5 and TRBJ2-3; D may be TRBD2 (5 bases). The specimen was peripheral blood. This chain's CDR3 is CASAPAAGDTQYF. CDR3 sequence (DNA): TGTGCCAGCGCCCCAGCGGCCGGGGATACGCAGTATTTT.